The sample holds many counts of the clone carrying this TCR beta chain. Its cognate antigen is unknown. The sample belongs to a study of tumor-infiltrating lymphocytes in primary liver carcinoma. With around 450 ng total RNA as template and a constant-region primer, TCR beta cDNA was made. Three rounds of nested multiplex PCR with slightly modified ARM-PCR produced TCR beta libraries. Forward primers for TRBV1-TRBV30 and a C-beta reverse primer served the first two PCR rounds, at about 10 cycles each. TCRdb redid the calling of the multiplex PCR reads with MiXCR, one entry per CDR3 protein. The data show tens of thousands of distinct CDR3 sequences, 70% to 85% seen once. Study results and caveats: Tumor region pairs showed greater overlap than either tumor-adjacent or tumor-blood pairs did. Found in all five tumor regions were only about 7.5-25% of top clones.

The germline V and J ends were trimmed by 3 bases and 2 bases, with 8 bases remaining between them. Looked up from germline, CDR1 is LGHNA and CDR2 is YNFKEQ. CDR3 size: 13 residues. DNA and RNA were both co-extracted from about 19-30 mg of bulk tissue that had not been sorted. Sampling of every tumor involved five separate regions. These included the tumor centre. The chain is built from TRBV4-2 and TRBJ2-7; D call uncertain. The sequenced material came from liver tumor tissue from sampling region 2. As to subset: tumor region T2, inferior pole. This sequence originates from a man aged 40-55 years with primary liver carcinoma and hepatitis B virus infection. CDR3 in DNA: TGTGCCAGCAGCCATCTTCTGGCCTACGAGCAGTACTTC. Translated: CASSHLLAYEQYF.